The 30 T cell receptor beta chains below were found in one sample sequenced in a study of T-cell reconstitution after alpha-beta-depleted transplantation in children (dated by TCRdb to the mid-2010s). Sample treatment or condition, as interpreted from the label and publication: allogeneic hematopoietic cell transplantation with graft depleted of TCRalphabeta T cells and CD19 B cells. Library creation used PCR. Sequencing took place on an Illumina HiSeq 2500. TCR libraries were prepared with molecular barcoding, using unique molecular identifiers to normalize TCRbeta repertoire quantification. In-frame beta chains were kept once TCRdb had trimmed the public reads at Q25 with fastp and called clones with MiXCR. Records with the same CDR3 protein are collapsed into one entry carrying the most frequent genes and DNA. Counted in this sample were about 600,000 distinct CDR3 sequences; 23% of them appeared once. Roughly an eighth of the sample rests with the top ten.

Sequences were derived from PBMCs, mostly from graft donor cells, sampled 360 days after TCRalphabeta/CD19-depleted stem cell transplant. The receptor source for this set is a boy in the first two years of life who had a stem cell transplant for acute myeloid leukemia, so the T cells may come from the graft donor.

Many counts were recorded for this clonotype. This sequence joins TRBV2 and TRBJ2-2, with unresolved D. Trimming stripped 6 bases from V and 0 bases from J, with 11 bases between. Germline V gene lookup returns CDR1 SNHLY and CDR2 FYNNEI. The CDR3 sequence is 15 residues long. The CDR3 DNA sequence: TGTGCCAGCAGCCTCCGTCGGGCGAACACCGGGGAGCTGTTTTTT. This sequence encodes CASSLRRANTGELFF.

In its sample, this clonotype was seen many times. The rearrangement links TRBV12-3 or TRBV12-4 to TRBJ1-1; D is possibly TRBD1 (6 bases). The CDR3 spans 15 residues. V was trimmed by 6 bases and J by 1 base, leaving 15 bases between them. The CDR3 protein is CASRETQGSNTEAFF. CDR3 DNA: TGTGCCAGCAGGGAAACACAGGGCTCGAACACTGAAGCTTTCTTT.

The genes are TRBV20-1 and TRBJ1-1; D not certain. Germline V gives CDR1 DFQATT, CDR2 SNEGSKA (reference sequence). Trimming shortened V by 2 bases and J by 5 bases, and 12 bases separated the two germline ends. CDR3 length equals 13 residues. CDR3 bases: TGCAGTGCTAGACCGGGCCTCAGAACTGAAGCTTTCTTT. This codes for CSARPGLRTEAFF.

This clonotype was seen a few times. The genes are TRBV20-1 and TRBJ2-1, with TRBD2 as a possible D gene (5 bases). Per germline, CDR1 DFQATT and CDR2 SNEGSKA (reference sequence). The V end lost 1 base, the J end lost 4 bases, and 11 bases lay between the germline ends. CDR3 length: 14 amino acids. The DNA of the CDR3 is TGCAGTGCTAGAGTGAGGGTCTTATACAATGAGCAGTTCTTC. Translation: CSARVRVLYNEQFF.

In its sample, this clonotype was seen a few times. The chain combines TRBV20-1 with TRBJ2-3; D is unclear. V dropped 6 bases and J dropped 4 bases, with 14 bases sitting between them. Germline V gene sequence: CDR1 DFQATT, CDR2 SNEGSKA (reference sequence). This CDR3 has 13 amino acids. In DNA form, the CDR3 reads TGCAGTGCGCTCCCGAGGTCCCCAGATACGCAGTATTTT. Its translation is CSALPRSPDTQYF.

This clonotype was recorded at least ten times. The rearrangement uses TRBV29-1 and TRBJ2-4; D is possibly TRBD1 (7 bases). The V end was cut by 0 bases, the J end by 15 bases, with 15 bases between. CDR3 length equals 12 residues. The germline CDR1 and CDR2 sequences are SQVTM and ANQGSEA. Written as DNA, the CDR3 is TGCAGCGTTGAAGATCAGGGGGGTGGGGCGTACTTC. Translating it yields CSVEDQGGGAYF.

V is TRBV11-2 and J is TRBJ2-7; 10 bases fit TRBD1. The germline CDR1 and CDR2 sequences are SGHAT and FQNNGV. The CDR3 has 16 amino acids. The V gene end was trimmed by 1 base and the J gene end by 4 bases; junction bases not matched to a gene: 7. CDR3 DNA: TGTGCCAGCAGCTTAGTTTTGGGACAGGGGCAATACGAGCAGTACTTC. This codes for CASSLVLGQGQYEQYF.

This clonotype has ten or more counts. The chain links TRBV7-2 to TRBJ2-5, with D unclear. The CDR3 extends over 15 amino acids. Trimming shortened V by 4 bases and J by 5 bases, and 17 bases separated the two germline ends. Germline V gene lookup returns CDR1 SGHTA and CDR2 FQGNSA. The CDR3 loop reads CASSSSGSPRETQYF. CDR3 nucleotides: TGTGCCAGCAGCTCCTCCGGGTCGCCGAGGGAGACCCAGTACTTC.

This chain joins TRBV7-2 and TRBJ1-3; D is uncertain. From germline, CDR1 is SGHTA and CDR2 FQGNSA. The CDR3 runs 15 residues. V was clipped by 5 bases and J by 0 bases, with 11 bases between them. The CDR3 sequence is CASSPDRYSGNTIYF. CDR3 coding DNA: TGTGCCAGCAGCCCCGATCGATACTCTGGAAACACCATATATTTT.

There are a few counts of this clonotype. The chain has TRBV20-1 and TRBJ1-1; D call uncertain. The CDR3 runs to 11 residues. V was cut by 6 bases and J by 5 bases, with 10 bases left in between. Germline V gene sequence: CDR1 DFQATT, CDR2 SNEGSKA (reference sequence). The CDR3 sequence: CSAPMGTEAFF. In DNA form, the CDR3 reads TGCAGTGCCCCGATGGGGACTGAAGCTTTCTTT.

The table lists this clonotype with a few counts. The chain is built from TRBV29-1 and TRBJ1-1; tentatively, D is TRBD1 (5 bases). The CDR3 runs to 14 residues. The V gene's germline CDR1 is SQVTM and CDR2 ANQGSEA. V shed 4 bases and J shed 1 base, with 13 bases lying between them. As DNA, the CDR3 is TGCAGCGTTGGGGTGGGGCTGAAGAACACTGAAGCTTTCTTT. This sequence encodes CSVGVGLKNTEAFF.

This clonotype came up a few times. The chain combines TRBV5-8 with TRBJ1-2, with no clear D. The CDR3 totals 13 residues. V was pared by 4 bases and J by 3 bases, with 10 bases between. Germline V gene lookup returns CDR1 SGHTS and CDR2 YDEGEE. In DNA, the CDR3 is TGTGCCAGCAGCCGTGGAGAGGACTATGGCTACACCTTC. Protein: CASSRGEDYGYTF.

This chain uses TRBV29-1 with TRBJ1-2; TRBD1 might be the D (6 bases). From germline, CDR1 is SQVTM and CDR2 ANQGSEA. V was pared by 3 bases and J by 10 bases, with 15 bases between. This CDR3 spans 12 amino acids. The CDR3 region has the DNA TGCAGCGTTGACGACCTGCAGGGGTTCTACACCTTC. Translated: CSVDDLQGFYTF. Together with reference TRBV29-1 and TRBJ1-2, the CDR3 gives the full variable domain: SAVISQKPSRDICQRGTSLTIQCQVDSQVTMMFWYRQQPGQSLTLIATANQGSEATYESGFVIDKFPISRPNLTFSTLTVSNMSPEDSSIYLCSVDDLQGFYTFGSGTRLTVV.

This clonotype was observed many times. The V gene is TRBV7-2, the J gene TRBJ1-2, with 9 bases fitting TRBD1. The CDR3 covers 17 residues. V lost 1 base to trimming and J lost 8 bases; unmatched junction nucleotides: 14. From germline, CDR1 is SGHTA and CDR2 FQGNSA. The CDR3 DNA sequence: TGTGCCAGCAGCTTAGGGGGACAGGGTATTATAGTAGAGGGCTACACCTTC. Encoded protein: CASSLGGQGIIVEGYTF.

At least ten counts were recorded for this clonotype. This chain's CDR3 is CASSRGEGGASNQPQHF. The CDR3 DNA reads TGCGCCAGCAGCCGCGGCGAAGGGGGAGCCTCCAATCAGCCCCAGCATTTT. The V gene is TRBV4-1, the J gene TRBJ1-5, with TRBD1 as a possible D gene (6 bases). The CDR3 has 17 amino acids. CDR1 is MGHRA and CDR2 is YSYEKL in the germline V gene. Trimming removed 4 bases at V and 3 bases at J, with 19 bases between.

The rearrangement uses TRBV6-1 and TRBJ1-2; no firm D call. V lost 6 bases and J 4 bases, leaving 18 bases between the germline ends. Germline V lookup: CDR1 MNHNS, CDR2 SASEGT. The CDR3 covers 15 residues. This chain's CDR3 is CASSGGNWGFYGYTF. For the CDR3, the DNA is TGTGCCAGCAGCGGAGGGAACTGGGGTTTCTATGGCTACACCTTC.

This clonotype was detected a few times. This chain uses TRBV20-1 with TRBJ2-7, with TRBD2 matching 11 bases. The CDR3 sequence is 15 residues long. CDR1 is DFQATT, CDR2 SNEGSKA, per germline (reference sequence). The V and J ends lost 0 bases and 3 bases, in that order; junction bases with no gene match: 4. CDR3 amino acids: CSARDVLAGDYEQYF. CDR3 in DNA: TGCAGTGCTAGAGACGTACTAGCGGGGGACTACGAGCAGTACTTC.

The chain links TRBV6-5 to TRBJ2-4; either TRBD1 or TRBD2 may fit D (6 bases each). This CDR3 comprises 18 residues. The germline V gene has CDR1 MNHEY and CDR2 SVGAGI. The ends were cut back, 3 bases at V and 0 bases at J, with 18 bases in the middle. This chain's CDR3 is CASSYLEGGILAKNIQYF. The DNA for the CDR3 is TGTGCCAGCAGTTATTTGGAGGGGGGCATATTAGCCAAAAACATTCAGTACTTC.

This chain joins TRBV3-1 and TRBJ2-7; D is perhaps TRBD1 (6 bases). V lost 8 bases and J 3 bases, leaving 23 bases between the germline ends. CDR1 and CDR2 (germline): LGHDT, YNNKEL (reference sequence). This CDR3 region has 16 residues. The CDR3 nucleotides read TGTGCCAGCGTCCTTTTAAGCCGGGACAAAAACTACGAGCAGTACGTC. Protein: CASVLLSRDKNYEQYV.

The chain is built from TRBV28 and TRBJ1-6, with a weak D call TRBD1 (6 bases). V lost 5 bases to trimming and J lost 7 bases, with 12 bases between them. Germline V gene data show CDR1 as MDHEN and CDR2 as SYDVKM. The length of the CDR3 is 14 residues. Here the CDR3 DNA reads TGTGCCAGCAGTGATCGACAGGAGAATTCACCCCTCCACTTT. It codes for CASSDRQENSPLHF.

This clonotype came up many times. The V call is TRBV7-2, the J call TRBJ2-1; either TRBD1 or TRBD2 may supply D (5 bases each). CDR3 size: 15 residues. With 4 bases removed from V and 3 bases from J, the gap between germline ends came to 13 bases. CDR1 is SGHTA and CDR2 is FQGNSA in the germline V gene. The chain's CDR3 is CASSSSRDGYNEQFF. The CDR3 DNA reads as TGTGCCAGCAGCTCGTCCCGGGACGGCTACAATGAGCAGTTCTTC. The variable domain in full, with the rest retrieved from reference TRBV7-2 and TRBJ2-1, is GAGVSQSPSNKVTEKGKDVELRCDPISGHTALYWYRQSLGQGLEFLIYFQGNSAPDKSGLPSDRFSAERTGGSVSTLTIQRTQQEDSAVYLCASSSSRDGYNEQFFGPGTRLTVL.

This clonotype was picked up many times. This rearrangement joins TRBV2 to TRBJ2-5, with D perhaps matching TRBD2 (6 bases). Trimming stripped 6 bases from V and 3 bases from J, with 20 bases between. This CDR3 has 16 amino acids. CDR1 SNHLY and CDR2 FYNNEI come from the germline V gene. The CDR3 DNA follows: TGTGCCAGCAGGGGCCCCAGGAGGGCAGAAGAAGAGACCCAGTACTTC. This encodes CASRGPRRAEEETQYF.

CDR3 protein: CASSSSRDLLSYNEQFF. The CDR3 DNA sequence: TGTGCCAGCAGTTCCAGCCGGGACCTTCTATCCTACAATGAGCAGTTCTTC. The chain has TRBV28 and TRBJ2-1, with D possibly being TRBD1 or TRBD2 (5 bases each). Trimming took off 4 bases at V and 1 base at J, with 17 bases between the two ends. From germline, CDR1 is MDHEN and CDR2 SYDVKM. The CDR3 extends over 17 amino acids.

This clonotype was counted at least ten times. V and J are TRBV5-5 and TRBJ2-1, with no clear D. V lost 0 bases and J lost 2, with 6 bases in between. This CDR3 is 14 amino acids long. Germline CDR1 reads SGHKS; CDR2 reads YYEKEE (reference sequence). CDR3 amino acids: CASSLATPYNEQFF. The CDR3, as DNA: TGTGCCAGCAGCTTGGCCACACCCTACAATGAGCAGTTCTTC.

This clonotype was picked up one time. This sequence joins TRBV9 and TRBJ2-7, with 7 bases lining up with TRBD1. The CDR3 consists of 15 residues. Germline CDR1 reads SGDLS; CDR2 reads YYNGEE. V lost 4 bases and J lost 1; bases outside the gene matches: 8. The CDR3, as DNA: TGTGCCAGCAGCCTCGGGACAGCAGCTTCCTACGAGCAGTACTTC. This sequence encodes CASSLGTAASYEQYF.

The chain combines TRBV10-3 with TRBJ1-2, with 7 bases identical to TRBD1. Germline CDR1 and CDR2: ENHRY and SYGVKD. J was trimmed by 10 bases and V by 0 bases; bases with no gene match: 8. This CDR3 has 14 amino acids. The CDR3 sequence is CAISESTGQGSYTF. As DNA, the CDR3 is TGTGCCATCAGTGAGTCGACAGGGCAAGGCTCCTACACCTTC.

The rearrangement joins TRBV12-3 or TRBV12-4 to TRBJ2-4; possibly TRBD2 for D (6 bases). This CDR3 comprises 13 residues. V dropped 8 bases and J dropped 7 bases, with 15 bases sitting between them. The CDR3 loop is CASGGGGRNIQYF. The CDR3 nucleotides read TGTGCCAGCGGGGGAGGAGGGAGGAACATTCAGTACTTC.

The chain recombines TRBV11-2 with TRBJ2-7, with 11 bases identical to TRBD2. The germline CDR1 and CDR2 sequences are SGHAT and FQNNGV. This CDR3 contains 20 residues. With 5 bases clipped from V and 0 bases from J, the junction kept 18 bases outside the gene matches. CDR3 DNA sequence: TGTGCCAGCAGCCCGCCTCGGCTAGCGGGGGGCCCAAAACCCTCCTACGAGCAGTACTTC. Amino acid sequence: CASSPPRLAGGPKPSYEQYF.

This clonotype was counted between two and nine times. The rearrangement uses TRBV6-1 and TRBJ1-3; tentatively, D is TRBD1 (5 bases). Germline V gives CDR1 MNHNS, CDR2 SASEGT. The CDR3 length is 14 residues. The ends were cut back, 5 bases at V and 7 bases at J, with 15 bases in the middle. CDR3 bases: TGTGCCAGCAGTAGAGACCCGAAGGGGAACACCATATATTTT. Residues: CASSRDPKGNTIYF.

About this clonotype: An end of the junction differs from the germline gene, which may be a read error. The rearrangement links TRBV5-4 to TRBJ1-5; tentative D call: TRBD1 (5 bases). CDR1 and CDR2 (germline): SGHNT, YYREEE (reference sequence). CDR3 length equals 14 residues. CDR3 loop: CAISSGQGYQPQHF. The CDR3 DNA reads as TGTGCCATCAGCTCGGGGCAGGGCTATCAGCCCCAGCATTTT.